This TCR beta chain was recorded in a study of Ad26.COV2.S vaccination and SARS-CoV-2 variants. For the study at large: Participants got Ad26.COV2.S intramuscularly, once or twice 56 days apart. Study-level points and caveats: Participants given vaccine showed non-spike TCR breadth similar to that of placebo recipients. Among vaccine recipients, spike-specific TCR breadth exceeded that of placebo recipients.

Data came from immunoSEQ multiplex PCR; TCRdb stores just in-frame clones and leaves some out. The sample consists of over 200,000 clones, roughly 90% of them appearing once. The junction had 4 bases not matched to a gene; V was cut back by 6 bases and J by 4 bases. Per germline, CDR1 KGHSH and CDR2 LQKENI. The CDR3 has 13 residues. With regard to this clone: Its antigen is currently unknown.

Treatment reported: approximately 18 received Ad26.COV2.S at low or high dose, single or two shots; about 5 received placebo; per-sample allocation not given. Samples came from day 63 after the first vaccine or placebo injection. The vaccine antigen was prefusion-stabilized Wuhan SARS-CoV-2 spike. Sequences were derived from peripheral blood, sampled in a trial of Ad26.COV2.S vaccine versus placebo. The chain employs TRBV18 and TRBJ2-7; 9 bases map to TRBD2. The TCR comes from a person aged 18-60 years who received the Ad26.COV2.S COVID-19 vaccine or a placebo. The CDR3 protein is CASSGLADYEQYF. CDR3 DNA: TGTGCCAGCTCGGGACTAGCCGATTACGAGCAGTACTTC. The whole variable domain, remainder taken from reference TRBV18 and TRBJ2-7, is NAGVMQNPRHLVRRRGQEARLRCSPMKGHSHVYWYRQLPEEGLKFMVYLQKENIIDESGMPKERFSAEFPKEGPSILRIQQVVRGDSAAYFCASSGLADYEQYFGPGTRLTVT.